Presented here are 2 T cell receptor beta chains from one specimen sequenced in a study of Tregs in tolerant kidney transplant recipients. Here immunoSEQ multiplex PCR was the method, and the copy in TCRdb shows in-frame clones only, minus some. The sample holds about 83,000 clones, 95% to 98% seen once. The sample in question was CD4+ T cells from blood, obtained before the transplant. The receptors were gathered from a human donor who received a combined kidney and bone marrow transplant.

This rearrangement joins TRBV28 to TRBJ1-3; D perhaps matches TRBD1 (6 bases). V lost 6 bases, J lost 0 bases, and 15 bases lay in between. The germline V gene encodes CDR1 MDHEN and CDR2 SYDVKM. This CDR3 has 16 residues. Here the CDR3 reads CASRPVDRRSGNTIYF. The CDR3 DNA sequence: TGTGCCAGCAGGCCCGTGGACAGACGCTCTGGAAACACCATATATTTT. Using reference TRBV28 and TRBJ1-3 for the parts outside the CDR3, the full variable domain is DVKVTQSSRYLVKRTGEKVFLECVQDMDHENMFWYRQDPGLGLRLIYFSYDVKMKEKGDIPEGYSVSREKKERFSLILESASTNQTSMYLCASRPVDRRSGNTIYFGEGSWLTVV.

The V and J genes are TRBV30 and TRBJ1-2; the D gene is possibly TRBD1 (6 bases). The length of the CDR3 is 15 residues. Trimming cost V 5 bases and J 8 bases, with 24 bases left between them. CDR1 and CDR2 (germline): GTSNPN, SVGIG (reference sequence). CDR3 DNA sequence: TGTGCCTGGGGTGAAGGGGGAACGGGTGCGAGCGGCTACACCTTC. Translated, it gives CAWGEGGTGASGYTF. The full variable domain, completed using reference TRBV30 and TRBJ1-2, is SQTIHQWPATLVQPVGSPLSLECTVEGTSNPNLYWYRQAAGRGLQLLFYSVGIGQISSEVPQNLSASRPQDRQFILSSKKLLLSDSGFYLCAWGEGGTGASGYTFGSGTRLTVV.